One sample yielded the 5 T cell receptor beta chains listed below, sequenced in a study of spatial heterogeneity in lung cancer. Their antigens remain unidentified. MiXCR, applied by TCRdb to the 5' RACE reads, yields one record per CDR3 protein. The sample lists fewer than 11,000 distinct CDR3 sequences, roughly 12% occurring once. The study's findings and limits: Tumoral mutation counts were tracked by counts of expanded intratumoral alpha and beta TCRs.

Noted time point: sample taken at primary tumor resection. The starting material was lung tumor tissue, obtained at surgery. These receptors originate from a male donor with early-stage non-small cell lung cancer.

This clonotype has ten or more counts. V is TRBV21-1 and J is TRBJ2-2. TRBV21-1 is flagged as a pseudogene. CDR3 length equals 16 residues. CDR3 protein: CASSKLKVEGTGELFF. The CDR3 DNA sequence: TGTGCCAGCAGCAAATTAAAGGTGGAAGGGACCGGGGAGCTGTTTTTT.

The chain recombines TRBV12-3 or TRBV12-4 with TRBJ1-2; no clear D. The CDR3 covers 15 residues. V lost 5 bases and J 5 bases, leaving 18 bases between the germline ends. DNA of the CDR3: TGTGCCAGCAGTCGCGGGTTCGAGACGCGGTATGGCTACACCTTC. Amino acid sequence: CASSRGFETRYGYTF.

This clonotype was recorded at least ten times. Here the CDR3 reads CAWSVAPGELFF. The CDR3 DNA reads as TGTGCCTGGAGTGTGGCGCCCGGGGAGCTGTTTTTT. This rearrangement joins TRBV30 to TRBJ2-2; D unresolved. The V gene lost 0 bases and the J gene lost 6 bases, with 5 bases spanning the gap. Germline V gene data show CDR1 as GTSNPN and CDR2 as SVGIG (reference sequence). The CDR3 loop spans 12 amino acids.

This clonotype was detected ten times or more. V and J are TRBV29-1 and TRBJ2-3; D may be TRBD2 (6 bases). The CDR3 contains 13 residues. Germline V gives CDR1 SQVTM, CDR2 ANQGSEA. Trimming took off 5 bases at V and 2 bases at J, with 11 bases between the two ends. The CDR3: CSVYAGNTDTQYF. CDR3 nucleotides: TGCAGCGTTTATGCGGGAAACACAGATACGCAGTATTTT.

There are many counts of this clonotype. The V call is TRBV6-1, the J call TRBJ2-3; D is undetermined. The CDR3 has 12 residues. The germline V gene has CDR1 MNHNS and CDR2 SASEGT. V gave up 2 bases and J gave up 3 bases, with 3 bases separating them. This CDR3 reads CASSELTDTQYF. The CDR3 coding sequence is TGTGCCAGCAGTGAATTGACAGATACGCAGTATTTT.